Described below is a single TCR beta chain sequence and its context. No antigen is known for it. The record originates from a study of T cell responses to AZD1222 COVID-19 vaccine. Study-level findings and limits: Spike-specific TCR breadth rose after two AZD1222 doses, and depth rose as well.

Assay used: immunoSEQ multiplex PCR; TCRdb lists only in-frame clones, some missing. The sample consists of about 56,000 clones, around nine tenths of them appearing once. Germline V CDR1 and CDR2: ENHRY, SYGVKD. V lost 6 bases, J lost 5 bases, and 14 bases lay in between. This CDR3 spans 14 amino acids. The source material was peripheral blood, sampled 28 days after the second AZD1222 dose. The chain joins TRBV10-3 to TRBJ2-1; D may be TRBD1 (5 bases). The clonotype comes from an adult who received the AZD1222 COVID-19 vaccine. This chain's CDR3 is CAISFRAVNNEQFF. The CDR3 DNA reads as TGTGCCATCAGCTTCAGGGCCGTCAACAATGAGCAGTTCTTC.